This T cell receptor (beta chain) was sequenced for a study of early T cells in non-severe SARS-CoV-2 infection. Study-wide context: With bulk RNA from unsorted whole blood as input, sequencing yielded unpaired chains. Study-level findings and limits: Matches to VDJdb favored anti-spike CD8 responses and missed private and CD4 specificities.

A remark on this clonotype: Antigen specificity is unknown.

The CDR3 is 12 residues long. The V and J ends lost 4 bases and 5 bases respectively, with 12 bases between them. CDR1 and CDR2 from the germline V gene are GTSNPN and SVGIG (reference sequence). As part of library construction, unique molecular identifiers were attached to individual cDNA molecules. TCRdb fed the 5' RACE reads into MiXCR, producing one record per CDR3 protein. The table lists under 45,000 distinct CDR3 sequences, 7.5% to 9% of them singletons. V usage is TRBV30 and J usage is TRBJ2-7; D may be TRBD1 (6 bases). The source is an adult who was a healthcare worker with PCR-confirmed SARS-CoV-2 infection or an uninfected control (not recorded which). Here the sequenced sample was whole blood, taken at baseline. CDR3 protein: CAWNLSGDEQYF. Here the CDR3 DNA reads TGTGCCTGGAATCTCTCAGGGGACGAGCAGTACTTC.